Sequencing of this T cell receptor (beta chain) was carried out in a study of identical twins. General observations from the study: Cross-sectional statistics underpinned the conclusions; the same donors were not followed. Excess sharing between twins was weaker in beta out-of-frame sequences.

This clonotype has a handful of counts. Antigen: not known. V dropped 3 bases and J dropped 1; count of bases not matched to a gene: 10. The CDR3 contains 19 residues. MiXCR, run by TCRdb on the 5' RACE reads, gives a single entry per CDR3 protein. The sample has just under 550,000 distinct CDR3 sequences, 15% seen once; the top ten hold 0.44%. Healthy Caucasians alone served as donors. The sample also formed part of further work on yellow fever vaccine responses in identical twins. This second study says: It has been reported that, in twins, the vaccine T cell response seemed partly convergent and partly personalized.

Sequenced: CD4+ T cells sorted from blood. The receptor comes from a woman in her late teens or twenties in good health. The rearrangement links TRBV12-3 or TRBV12-4 to TRBJ2-2; 11 bases map to TRBD2. CDR3 sequence: CASSFLKTSGRLNTGELFF. CDR3 DNA: TGTGCCAGCAGTTTTCTCAAAACTAGCGGGAGACTGAACACCGGGGAGCTGTTTTTT.